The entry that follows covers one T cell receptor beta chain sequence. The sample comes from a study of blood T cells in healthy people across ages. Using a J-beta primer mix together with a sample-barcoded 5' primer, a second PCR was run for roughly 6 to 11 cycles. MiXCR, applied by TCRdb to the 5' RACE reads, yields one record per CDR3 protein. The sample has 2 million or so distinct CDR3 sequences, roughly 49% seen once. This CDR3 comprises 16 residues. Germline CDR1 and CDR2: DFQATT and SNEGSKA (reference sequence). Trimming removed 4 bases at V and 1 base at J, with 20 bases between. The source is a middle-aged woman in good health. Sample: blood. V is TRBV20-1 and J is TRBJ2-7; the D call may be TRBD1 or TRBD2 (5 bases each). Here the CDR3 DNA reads TGCAGTGCTAATCCCCGGGGACCGCTCTTTTCCTACGAGCAGTACTTC. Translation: CSANPRGPLFSYEQYF.